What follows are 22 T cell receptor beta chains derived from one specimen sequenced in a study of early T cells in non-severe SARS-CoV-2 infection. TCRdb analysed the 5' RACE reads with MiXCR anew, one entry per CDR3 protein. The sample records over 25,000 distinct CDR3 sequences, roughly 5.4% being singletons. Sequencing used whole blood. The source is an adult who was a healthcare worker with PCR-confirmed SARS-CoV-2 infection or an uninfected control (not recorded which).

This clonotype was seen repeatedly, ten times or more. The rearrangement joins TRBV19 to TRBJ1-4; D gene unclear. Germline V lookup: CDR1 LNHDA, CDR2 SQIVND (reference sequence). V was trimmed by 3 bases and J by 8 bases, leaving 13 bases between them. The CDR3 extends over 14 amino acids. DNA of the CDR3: TGTGCCAGTAGTATCGATAGGGTTGGGGAAAAACTGTTTTTT. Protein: CASSIDRVGEKLFF.

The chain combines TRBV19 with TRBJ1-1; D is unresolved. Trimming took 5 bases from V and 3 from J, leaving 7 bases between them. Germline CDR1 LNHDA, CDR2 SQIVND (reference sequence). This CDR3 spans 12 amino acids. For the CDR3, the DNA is TGTGCCAGTAGTCAGTTCGACACTGAAGCTTTCTTT. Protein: CASSQFDTEAFF.

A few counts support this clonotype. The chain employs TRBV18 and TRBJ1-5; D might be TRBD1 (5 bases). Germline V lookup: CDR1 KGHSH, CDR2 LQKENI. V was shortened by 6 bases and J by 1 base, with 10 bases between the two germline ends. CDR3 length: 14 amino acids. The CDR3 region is CASSEGISNQPQHF. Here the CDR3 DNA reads TGTGCCAGCTCGGAGGGGATCAGCAATCAGCCCCAGCATTTT.

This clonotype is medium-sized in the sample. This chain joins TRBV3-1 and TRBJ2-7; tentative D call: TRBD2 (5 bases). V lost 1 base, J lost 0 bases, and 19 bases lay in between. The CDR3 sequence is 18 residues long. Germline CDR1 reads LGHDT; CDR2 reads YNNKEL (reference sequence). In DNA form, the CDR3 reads TGTGCCAGCAGCCAAGGAGGTTGGAGGTCAGCTACCTCCTACGAGCAGTACTTC. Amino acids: CASSQGGWRSATSYEQYF.

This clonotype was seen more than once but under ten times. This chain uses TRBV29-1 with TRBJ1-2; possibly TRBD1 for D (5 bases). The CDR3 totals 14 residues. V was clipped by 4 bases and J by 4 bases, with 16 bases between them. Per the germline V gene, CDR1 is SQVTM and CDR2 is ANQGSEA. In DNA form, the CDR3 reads TGCAGCGTTGCTGGAGGGCGGAGGGGCTATGGCTACACCTTC. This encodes CSVAGGRRGYGYTF.

CDR3 in amino acids: CASSQGQVYYGYTF. The CDR3 bases are TGTGCCAGCAGCCAGGGACAGGTATACTATGGCTACACCTTC. The V gene is TRBV7-9, the J gene TRBJ1-2; TRBD1 matches 8 bases. CDR1 SEHNR and CDR2 FQNEAQ come from the germline V gene (reference sequence). The CDR3 runs to 14 residues. Germline trimming cut 5 bases from V and 3 bases from J; bases unmatched to any gene: 5.

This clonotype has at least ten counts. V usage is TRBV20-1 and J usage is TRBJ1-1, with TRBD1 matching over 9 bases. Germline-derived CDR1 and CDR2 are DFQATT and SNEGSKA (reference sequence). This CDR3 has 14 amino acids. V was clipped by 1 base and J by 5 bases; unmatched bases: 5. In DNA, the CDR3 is TGCAGTGCTAGAGTGTGGGACAGGGTGACTGAAGCTTTCTTT. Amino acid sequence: CSARVWDRVTEAFF.

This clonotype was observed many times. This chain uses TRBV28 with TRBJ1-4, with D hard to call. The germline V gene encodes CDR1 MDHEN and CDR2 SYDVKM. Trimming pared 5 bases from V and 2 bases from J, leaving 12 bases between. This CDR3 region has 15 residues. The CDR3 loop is CASSPLPDTNEKLFF. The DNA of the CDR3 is TGTGCCAGCAGTCCCCTACCAGACACTAATGAAAAACTGTTTTTT.

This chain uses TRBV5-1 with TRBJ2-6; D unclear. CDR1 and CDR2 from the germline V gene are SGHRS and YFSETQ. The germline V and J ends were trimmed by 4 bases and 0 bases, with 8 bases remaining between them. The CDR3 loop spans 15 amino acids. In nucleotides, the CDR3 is TGCGCCAGCAGCCAGGATCCCTCTGGGGCCAACGTCCTGACTTTC. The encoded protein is CASSQDPSGANVLTF.

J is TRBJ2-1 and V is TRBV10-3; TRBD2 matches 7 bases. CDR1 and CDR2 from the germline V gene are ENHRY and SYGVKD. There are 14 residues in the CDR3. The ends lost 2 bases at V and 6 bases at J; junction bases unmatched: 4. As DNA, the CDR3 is TGTGCCATCAGTGAGCGGGGGGATCCCAATGAGCAGTTCTTC. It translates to CAISERGDPNEQFF.

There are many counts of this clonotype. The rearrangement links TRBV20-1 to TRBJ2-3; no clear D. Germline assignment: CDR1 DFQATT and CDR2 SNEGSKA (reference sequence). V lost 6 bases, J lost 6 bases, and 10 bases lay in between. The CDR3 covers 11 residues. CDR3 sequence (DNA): TGCAGTGCCACCATAGGGGATACGCAGTATTTT. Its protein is CSATIGDTQYF.

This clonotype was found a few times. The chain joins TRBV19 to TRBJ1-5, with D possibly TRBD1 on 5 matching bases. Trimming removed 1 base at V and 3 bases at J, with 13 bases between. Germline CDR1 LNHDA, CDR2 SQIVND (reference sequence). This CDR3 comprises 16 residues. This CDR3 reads CASSIGGDRNNQPQHF. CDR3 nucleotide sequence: TGTGCCAGTAGTATAGGGGGGGATAGGAACAATCAGCCCCAGCATTTT.

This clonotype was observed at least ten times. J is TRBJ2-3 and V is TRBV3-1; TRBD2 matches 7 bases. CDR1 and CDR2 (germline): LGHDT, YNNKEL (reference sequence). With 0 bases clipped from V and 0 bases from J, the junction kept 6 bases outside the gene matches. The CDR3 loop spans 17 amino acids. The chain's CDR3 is CASSQDPWEGSTDTQYF. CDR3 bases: TGTGCCAGCAGCCAAGATCCATGGGAGGGGAGCACAGATACGCAGTATTTT.

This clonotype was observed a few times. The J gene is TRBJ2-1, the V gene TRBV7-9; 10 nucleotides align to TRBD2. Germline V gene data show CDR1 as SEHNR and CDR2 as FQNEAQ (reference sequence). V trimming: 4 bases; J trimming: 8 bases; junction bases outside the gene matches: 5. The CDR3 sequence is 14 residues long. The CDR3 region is CASSWTSGGDEQFF. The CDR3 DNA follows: TGTGCCAGCAGCTGGACTAGCGGAGGGGATGAGCAGTTCTTC.

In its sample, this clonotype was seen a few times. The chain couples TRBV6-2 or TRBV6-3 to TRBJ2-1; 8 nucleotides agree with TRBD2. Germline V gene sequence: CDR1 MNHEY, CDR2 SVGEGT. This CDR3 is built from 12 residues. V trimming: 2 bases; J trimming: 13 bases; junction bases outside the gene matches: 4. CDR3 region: CASSYIGRDQFF. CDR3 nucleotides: TGTGCCAGCAGTTACATCGGGAGGGACCAGTTCTTC.

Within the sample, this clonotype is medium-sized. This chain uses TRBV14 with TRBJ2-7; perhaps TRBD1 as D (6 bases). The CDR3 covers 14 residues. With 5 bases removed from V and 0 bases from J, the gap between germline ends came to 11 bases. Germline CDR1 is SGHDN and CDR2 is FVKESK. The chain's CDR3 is CASSATGSSYEQYF. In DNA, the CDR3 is TGTGCCAGCAGCGCGACAGGAAGCTCCTACGAGCAGTACTTC.

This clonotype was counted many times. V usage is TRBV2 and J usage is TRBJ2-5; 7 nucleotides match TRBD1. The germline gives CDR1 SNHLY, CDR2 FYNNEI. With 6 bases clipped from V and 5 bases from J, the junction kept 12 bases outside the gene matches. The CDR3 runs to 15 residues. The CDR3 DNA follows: TGTGCCAGCAGACCCGGGACAGTTGGCGGGGAGACCCAGTACTTC. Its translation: CASRPGTVGGETQYF.

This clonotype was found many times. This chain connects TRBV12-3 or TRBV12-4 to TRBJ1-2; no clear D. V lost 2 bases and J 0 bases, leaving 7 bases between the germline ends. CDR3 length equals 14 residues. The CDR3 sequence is CASSLSAANYGYTF. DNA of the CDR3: TGTGCCAGCAGTTTATCGGCAGCTAACTATGGCTACACCTTC.

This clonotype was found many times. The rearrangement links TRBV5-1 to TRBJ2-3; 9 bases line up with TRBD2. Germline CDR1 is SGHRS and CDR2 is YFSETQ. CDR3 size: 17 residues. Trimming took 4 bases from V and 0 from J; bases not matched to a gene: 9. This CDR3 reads CASSNGRLAESTDTQYF. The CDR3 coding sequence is TGCGCCAGCAGCAACGGAAGACTAGCGGAAAGCACAGATACGCAGTATTTT.

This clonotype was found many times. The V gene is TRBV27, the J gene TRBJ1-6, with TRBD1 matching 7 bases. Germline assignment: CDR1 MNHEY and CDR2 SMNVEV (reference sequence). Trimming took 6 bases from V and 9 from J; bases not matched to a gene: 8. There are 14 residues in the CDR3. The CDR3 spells CASRRTGEGSPLHF. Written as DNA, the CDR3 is TGTGCCAGCAGACGAACAGGGGAGGGTTCACCCCTCCACTTT.

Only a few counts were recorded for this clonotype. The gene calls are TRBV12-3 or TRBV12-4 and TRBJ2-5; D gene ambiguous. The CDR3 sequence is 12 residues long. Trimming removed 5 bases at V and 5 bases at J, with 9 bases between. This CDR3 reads CASSRRTETQYF. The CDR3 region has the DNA TGTGCCAGCAGTCGGCGGACGGAGACCCAGTACTTC.

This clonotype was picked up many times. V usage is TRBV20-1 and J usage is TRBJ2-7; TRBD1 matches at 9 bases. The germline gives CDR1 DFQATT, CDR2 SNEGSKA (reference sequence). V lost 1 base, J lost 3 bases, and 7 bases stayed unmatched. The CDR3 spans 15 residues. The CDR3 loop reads CSARAPGQGFYEQYF. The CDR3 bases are TGCAGTGCTAGAGCACCGGGACAGGGATTCTACGAGCAGTACTTC.